This T cell receptor (beta chain) was sequenced for a study of blood T cell repertoires in COVID-19. The wider study: The analysed material was cDNA or gDNA that came from T cells, B-cell-depleted T cells, or PBMCs.

The germline CDR1 and CDR2 sequences are MNHEY and SVGAGI. Trimming left V 5 bases short and J 5 bases short, with 15 bases between. This CDR3 comprises 15 residues. Here immunoSEQ multiplex PCR was the method, and the copy in TCRdb shows in-frame clones only, minus some. The table includes approximately 100,000 clones, less than 90% detected once. Sequencing used peripheral blood. This sequence was found in a human donor in a cohort sampled during active COVID-19. The chain links TRBV6-5 to TRBJ1-4, with D perhaps matching TRBD1 (6 bases). CDR3 nucleotide sequence: TGTGCCAGCAGTACCACAGGGTGGAAAAATGAAAAACTGTTTTTT. As protein: CASSTTGWKNEKLFF.